This T cell receptor (beta chain) originates from a study of CD8 T cells in ankylosing spondylitis. Study observations and caveats: It appeared that ankylosing spondylitis blood was characterized by a TCR beta motif of about eight highly homologous variants.

Concerning this clonotype itself: Its antigen is unidentified.

The CDR3 totals 18 residues. The V and J ends lost 0 bases and 2 bases, in that order; junction bases with no gene match: 5. Per germline, CDR1 SGDLS and CDR2 YYNGEE. TCRdb passed the 5' RACE reads through MiXCR, listing each CDR3 protein once. The sample holds 300,000 to 350,000 distinct CDR3 sequences, about a fifth seen once. This TCR came from a female donor with ankylosing spondylitis or in good health (not recorded which). Source material: blood, either unsorted or a sorted T cell fraction (not recorded which). The chain combines TRBV9 with TRBJ2-6; TRBD2 matches at 10 bases. The CDR3 spells CASSVGLAGLPGANVLTF. CDR3 sequence (DNA): TGTGCCAGCAGCGTAGGACTAGCGGGTCTACCTGGGGCCAACGTCCTGACTTTC.